Listed below are T cell receptor beta chains from one sample, sequenced in a study of cytomegalovirus exposure and HLA in healthy donors. Produced via immunoSEQ multiplex PCR; TCRdb's table is partial and in-frame only. The sample has around 200,000 clones; approximately 84% are singletons. Material for sequencing was PBMCs. These receptors were collected from a middle-aged woman in good health and CMV-seronegative. The CDR3 runs from the conserved cysteine through the conserved F or W. D genes are given only for firm matches. Expanded clones get a size class; other rows say once, few or many, or leave the size out.

v_gene	abundance	j_gene	d_gene	CDR3nt	CDR3aa
TRBV29-1	.	TRBJ2-7	.	TGCAGCGTTGAAGGGGCTGTACCCCACGAGCAGTACTTC	CSVEGAVPHEQYF
TRBV28	.	TRBJ1-2	TRBD1	TGTGCCAGCAGTTTAGCGGTGGACAGGGCCAGTTATGGCTACACCTTC	CASSLAVDRASYGYTF
TRBV4-1	.	TRBJ2-5	TRBD2	TGCGCCAGCAGCCAAGATCGCGGACTAGTGCAAGAGACCCAGTACTTC	CASSQDRGLVQETQYF
TRBV6-5	.	TRBJ1-6	.	TGTGCCAGCAGTTTGCGACAGAGCTCCTATAATTCACCCCTCCACTTT	CASSLRQSSYNSPLHF
TRBV19	few	TRBJ1-5	.	TGTGCCAGTAGTACAACTCCGAATCAGCCCCAGCATTTT	CASSTTPNQPQHF
TRBV6-1	.	TRBJ1-1	.	TGTGCCAGCATAGGGGAATTGGCTTCTGAAGCTTTCTTT	CASIGELASEAFF
TRBV7-9	.	TRBJ2-1	TRBD2	TGTGCCAGCAGCCGACTAGCGGGGGGGTATGAGCAGTTCTTC	CASSRLAGGYEQFF
TRBV5-1	few	TRBJ1-3	.	TGCGCCAGCAGCTTGGACAGCTCTGGAAACACCATATATTTT	CASSLDSSGNTIYF
TRBV27	.	TRBJ1-6	TRBD1	TGTGCCAGCAGCTGGACAGGGGAAAGCTCCTATAATTCACCCCTCCACTTT	CASSWTGESSYNSPLHF
TRBV4-3	.	TRBJ2-3	.	TGCGCCAGCAGCCCCATAGGGGGACGGCTCACAGATACGCAGTATTTT	CASSPIGGRLTDTQYF
TRBV18	.	TRBJ1-4	TRBD1	TGTGCCAGCTCACCGCGCCTTGGGGGACAGGCAGGTGAAAAACTGTTTTTT	CASSPRLGGQAGEKLFF
TRBV27	.	TRBJ1-2	TRBD1	TGTGCCAGCAGTTTCCTCACGCCGACAGGGCTCTATGGCTACACCTTC	CASSFLTPTGLYGYTF
TRBV2	.	TRBJ2-7	TRBD2	TGTGCCAGCAGTGAAGGGACTAGCGGAGTAGACGAGCAGTACTTC	CASSEGTSGVDEQYF
TRBV21-1	.	TRBJ1-6	.	TGTGCCAGCAGCAATGGGCGCGGGGCCCCAACCAATTCACCCCTCCACTTT	CASSNGRGAPTNSPLHF
TRBV10-3	few	TRBJ1-3	.	TGTGCCATCCGTAGTCGGGGCACCATATATTTT	CAIRSRGTIYF
TRBV5-1	.	TRBJ1-3	.	TGCGCCACCTTTCGGGTGGGGGCATCTGGAAACACCATATATTTT	CATFRVGASGNTIYF
TRBV18	once	TRBJ1-3	.	TGTGCCAGCTCACCCGGCGGGGCTGGAAACACCATATATTTT	CASSPGGAGNTIYF
TRBV4-3	.	TRBJ2-3	TRBD2	TGCGCCAGCAGCCAATCCCGACTAGCCCAATCCACAGATACGCAGTATTTT	CASSQSRLAQSTDTQYF
TRBV9	.	TRBJ1-2	.	TGTGCCAGCAGCGCTCGGACGGGGGTGGACTATGGCTACACCTTC	CASSARTGVDYGYTF
TRBV27	.	TRBJ2-7	TRBD1	TGTGCCAGCAGGACCGGGACAGATCAAGTCTACGAGCAGTACTTC	CASRTGTDQVYEQYF
TRBV6-1	.	TRBJ2-1	TRBD1	TGTGCCATCAGCCACCGGGACAGGGGAGGGAATGAGCAGTTCTTC	CAISHRDRGGNEQFF
TRBV27	.	TRBJ1-2	.	TGTGCCAGCAGTTTATCGGGGGACTCCCGAAACTATGGCTACACCTTC	CASSLSGDSRNYGYTF
TRBV7-9	.	TRBJ1-2	.	TGTGCCAGCAGCTTAGGTGGTCCGAAAGGGACATTCAATGGCTACACCTTC	CASSLGGPKGTFNGYTF
TRBV2	.	TRBJ1-5	.	TGTGCCAGCAGTGAATGGCTCAATCAGCCCCAGCATTTT	CASSEWLNQPQHF
TRBV11-3	.	TRBJ2-5	.	TGTGCCAGCAGCTTAACCGCAGGGGGGCAAGAGACCCAGTACTTC	CASSLTAGGQETQYF
TRBV11-2	.	TRBJ2-7	TRBD2	TGTGCCAGCAGCTCCAGCGGGGGGACCTACGAGCAGTACTTC	CASSSSGGTYEQYF
TRBV29-1	once	TRBJ2-1	.	TGCAGCATTTGGGACTTCCCTTCCTACAATGAGCAGTTCTTC	CSIWDFPSYNEQFF
TRBV6-5	.	TRBJ1-3	.	TGTGCCAGCAGTTACGGGCAGGGAGGGGCTGGAAACACCATATATTTT	CASSYGQGGAGNTIYF
TRBV2	.	TRBJ1-1	TRBD1	TGTGCCAGCCTTGGGGACAGGGGAGCTTTCTTT	CASLGDRGAFF
TRBV11-3	.	TRBJ1-1	.	TGTGCCAGCAGCCCAACGGCAGGGGACACTGAAGCTTTCTTT	CASSPTAGDTEAFF
TRBV18	once	TRBJ1-5	TRBD1	TGTGCCAGCTCAATACAGGGGGCTAGCAATCAGCCCCAGCATTTT	CASSIQGASNQPQHF
TRBV7-9	.	TRBJ2-4	.	TGTGCCAGCAGCTTAACTGCCAAAAACATTCAGTACTTC	CASSLTAKNIQYF
TRBV18	.	TRBJ1-3	.	TGTGCCAGCTCACCACCATCAGTTGGAAACACCATATATTTT	CASSPPSVGNTIYF
TRBV7-8	.	TRBJ1-5	TRBD1	TGTGCCAGCAGCTCGGACAGGGTAGGCCAGCCCCAGCATTTT	CASSSDRVGQPQHF
TRBV11-3	.	TRBJ2-3	TRBD2	TGTGCCAGCAGCCCCGGGGTAGCGGGGAACACAGATACGCAGTATTTT	CASSPGVAGNTDTQYF
TRBV4-3	.	TRBJ1-2	TRBD1	TGCGCCAGCAGCGAGGGGTACAGGGGTGGGTATGGCTACACCTTC	CASSEGYRGGYGYTF
TRBV5-1	once	TRBJ2-5	TRBD2	TGCGCCAGCAGCTTGGCCAGCGGGGGGGTAAGAGAGACCCAGTACTTC	CASSLASGGVRETQYF
TRBV7-3	.	TRBJ1-1	TRBD1	TGTGCCAGCAGCCCGGACAGGGGGAACACTGAAGCTTTCTTT	CASSPDRGNTEAFF
TRBV4-3	.	TRBJ2-1	.	TGCGCCAGCAGCCAAGGACTAGTTGGTGAGCAGTTCTTC	CASSQGLVGEQFF
TRBV25-1	few	TRBJ1-4	.	TGTGCCAGCAGTGACCCCAGGGCTTTGGGGGAAAAACTGTTTTTT	CASSDPRALGEKLFF
TRBV29-1	.	TRBJ1-2	TRBD1	TGCAGCGGGGGAGGACAGGGCGTCGGCTACACCTTC	CSGGGQGVGYTF
TRBV2	once	TRBJ2-1	TRBD1	TGTGCCAGCAACAGGGGTGGGGGTGAGCAGTTCTTC	CASNRGGGEQFF
TRBV15	.	TRBJ2-5	.	TGTGCCACCAGCAGAGGAGGCGTGCTAGCACAAGAGACCCAGTACTTC	CATSRGGVLAQETQYF
TRBV5-5	.	TRBJ2-3	.	TGTGCCAGCAGCTTGGAGGGGCGCGCAGATACGCAGTATTTT	CASSLEGRADTQYF
TRBV2	.	TRBJ1-6	.	TGTGCCAGCAGTGAACAGGGATCCTATAATTCACCCCTCCACTTT	CASSEQGSYNSPLHF
TRBV6-1	few	TRBJ2-7	.	TGTGCCAGCATGAGTTTCTACGAGCAGTACTTC	CASMSFYEQYF
TRBV5-4	few	TRBJ2-3	.	TGTGCCAGCAGCTTGCCCGGGGAAGGGGATACGCAGTATTTT	CASSLPGEGDTQYF
TRBV18	.	TRBJ1-4	.	TGTGCCAGCTCACTCCGGGAGCCGAGGGAAAAACTGTTTTTT	CASSLREPREKLFF
TRBV9	.	TRBJ1-6	TRBD1	TGTGCCAGCAACAGGGGAAATTCACCCCTCCACTTT	CASNRGNSPLHF
TRBV6-5	.	TRBJ2-7	TRBD2	TGTGCCAGCAGTCGACTAGCGGGGCCCTACGAGCAGTACTTC	CASSRLAGPYEQYF
TRBV5-1	.	TRBJ2-1	.	TGCGCCAGCAGCTTGCTGGGCGGGGACTACAATGAGCAGTTCTTC	CASSLLGGDYNEQFF
TRBV4-1	.	TRBJ1-2	.	TGCGCCAGCAGCCAAGTACAGGGAAGCTATGGCTACACCTTC	CASSQVQGSYGYTF
TRBV6-1	.	TRBJ2-7	TRBD2	TGTGCCAGCAGGTCCCTGGGGGGGACCTACGAGCAGTACTTC	CASRSLGGTYEQYF
TRBV4-1	few	TRBJ1-3	.	TGCGCCAGCAGCCAAGATACAGCCTCTGGAAACACCATATATTTT	CASSQDTASGNTIYF